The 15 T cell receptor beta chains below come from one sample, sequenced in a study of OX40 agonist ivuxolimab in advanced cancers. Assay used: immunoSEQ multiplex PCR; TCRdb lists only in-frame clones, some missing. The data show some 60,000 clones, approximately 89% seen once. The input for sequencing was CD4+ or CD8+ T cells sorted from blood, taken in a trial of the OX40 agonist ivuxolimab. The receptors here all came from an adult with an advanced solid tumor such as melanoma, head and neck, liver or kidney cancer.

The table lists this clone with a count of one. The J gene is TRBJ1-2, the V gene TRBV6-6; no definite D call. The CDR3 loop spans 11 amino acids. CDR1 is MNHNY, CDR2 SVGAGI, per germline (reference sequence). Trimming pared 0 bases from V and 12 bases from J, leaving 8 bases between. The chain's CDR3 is CASSYSAEHTF. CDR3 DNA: TGTGCCAGCAGTTACTCGGCAGAACACACCTTC.

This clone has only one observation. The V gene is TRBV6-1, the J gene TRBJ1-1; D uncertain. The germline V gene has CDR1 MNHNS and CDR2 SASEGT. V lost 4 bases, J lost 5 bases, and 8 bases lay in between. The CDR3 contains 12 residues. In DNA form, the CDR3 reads TGTGCCAGCAGTGTGGGGTGGACTGAAGCTTTCTTT. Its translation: CASSVGWTEAFF.

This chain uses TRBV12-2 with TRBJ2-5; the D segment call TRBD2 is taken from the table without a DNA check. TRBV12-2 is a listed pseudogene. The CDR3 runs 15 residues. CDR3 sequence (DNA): TGTGCAAGTCGCCCCTGGCGGCCGGGGCAAGAGACCCAGTACTTC. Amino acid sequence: CASRPWRPGQETQYF.

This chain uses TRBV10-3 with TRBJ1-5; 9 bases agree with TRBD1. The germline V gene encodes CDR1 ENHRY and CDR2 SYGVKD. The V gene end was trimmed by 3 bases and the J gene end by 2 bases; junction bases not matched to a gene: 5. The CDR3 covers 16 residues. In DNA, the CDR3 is TGTGCCATCAGTGAATTGGGACAGGGAGGCAATCAGCCCCAGCATTTT. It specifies CAISELGQGGNQPQHF.

The CDR3 loop reads CAGWTGPTGNSPLHF. CDR3 sequence (DNA): TGTGCCGGATGGACAGGGCCGACCGGGAATTCACCCCTCCACTTT. The chain couples TRBV13 to TRBJ1-6; TRBD1 matches at 8 bases. Losses at the gene ends were 11 bases for V and 7 bases for J; bases not matched to a gene: 13. Germline CDR1 reads PRHDT; CDR2 reads FYEKMQ (reference sequence). The CDR3 runs 15 residues.

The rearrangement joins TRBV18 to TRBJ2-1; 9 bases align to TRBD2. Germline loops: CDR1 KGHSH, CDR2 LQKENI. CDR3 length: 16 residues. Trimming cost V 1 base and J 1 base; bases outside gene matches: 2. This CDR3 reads CASSPLAGASYNEQFF. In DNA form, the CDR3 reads TGTGCCAGCTCACCACTAGCGGGGGCATCCTACAATGAGCAGTTCTTC. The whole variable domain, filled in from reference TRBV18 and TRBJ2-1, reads NAGVMQNPRHLVRRRGQEARLRCSPMKGHSHVYWYRQLPEEGLKFMVYLQKENIIDESGMPKERFSAEFPKEGPSILRIQQVVRGDSAAYFCASSPLAGASYNEQFFGPGTRLTVL.

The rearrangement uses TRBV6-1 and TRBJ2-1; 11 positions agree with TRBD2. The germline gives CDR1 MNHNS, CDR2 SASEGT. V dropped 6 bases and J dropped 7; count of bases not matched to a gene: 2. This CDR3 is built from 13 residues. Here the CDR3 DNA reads TGTGCCAGCAGGACTAGCGGGGATAATGAGCAGTTCTTC. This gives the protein CASRTSGDNEQFF.

The CDR3 region has the DNA TGTGCCAGCAGCTTGGGGGGTGTCTTCTCCGAGCAGTACTTC. Its protein product is CASSLGGVFSEQYF. The rearrangement links TRBV5-4 to TRBJ2-7; D gene uncertain. Trimming took 0 bases from V and 6 from J, leaving 13 bases between them. CDR1 is SGHNT, CDR2 YYREEE, per germline (reference sequence). CDR3 length: 14 residues. The full variable domain, in which reference TRBV5-4 and TRBJ2-7 provide the parts outside the CDR3, is ETGVTQSPTHLIKTRGQQVTLRCSSQSGHNTVSWYQQALGQGPQFIFQYYREEENGRGNFPPRFSGLQFPNYSSELNVNALELDDSALYLCASSLGGVFSEQYFGPGTRLTVT.

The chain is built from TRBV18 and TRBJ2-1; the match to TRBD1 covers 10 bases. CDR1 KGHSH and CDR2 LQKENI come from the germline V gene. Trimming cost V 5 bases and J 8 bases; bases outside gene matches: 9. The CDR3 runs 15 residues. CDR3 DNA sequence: TGTGCCAGCTCAGGGGCGGGACAGGGGATCCATGAGCAGTTCTTC. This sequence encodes CASSGAGQGIHEQFF.

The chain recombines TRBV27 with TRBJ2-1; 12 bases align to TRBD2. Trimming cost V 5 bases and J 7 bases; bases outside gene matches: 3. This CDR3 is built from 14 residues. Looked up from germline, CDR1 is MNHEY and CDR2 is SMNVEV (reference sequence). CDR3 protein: CASSMGTSGNEQFF. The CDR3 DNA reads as TGTGCCAGCAGTATGGGGACTAGCGGGAATGAGCAGTTCTTC.

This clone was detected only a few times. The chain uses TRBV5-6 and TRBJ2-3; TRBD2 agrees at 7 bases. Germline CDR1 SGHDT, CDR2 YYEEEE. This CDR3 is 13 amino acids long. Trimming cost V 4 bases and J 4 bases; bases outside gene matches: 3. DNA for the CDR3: TGTGCCAGCAGCCCTGGGGGGGCAGATACGCAGTATTTT. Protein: CASSPGGADTQYF.

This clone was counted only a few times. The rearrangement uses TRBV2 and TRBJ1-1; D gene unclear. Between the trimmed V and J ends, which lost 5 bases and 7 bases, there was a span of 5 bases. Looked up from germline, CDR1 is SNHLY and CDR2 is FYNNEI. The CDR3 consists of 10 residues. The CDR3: CASSYSEAFF. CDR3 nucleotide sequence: TGTGCCAGCAGTTACAGTGAAGCTTTCTTT. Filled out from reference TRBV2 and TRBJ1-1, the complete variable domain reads EPEVTQTPSHQVTQMGQEVILRCVPISNHLYFYWYRQILGQKVEFLVSFYNNEISEKSEIFDDQFSVERPDGSNFTLKIRSTKLEDSAMYFCASSYSEAFFGQGTRLTVV.

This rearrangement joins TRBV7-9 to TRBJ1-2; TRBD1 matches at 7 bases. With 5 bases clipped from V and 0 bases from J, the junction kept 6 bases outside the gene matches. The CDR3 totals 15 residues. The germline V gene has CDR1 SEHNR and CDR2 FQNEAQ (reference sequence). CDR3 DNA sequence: TGTGCCAGCAGCGATGGACAGGTCGCTAACTATGGCTACACCTTC. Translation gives CASSDGQVANYGYTF. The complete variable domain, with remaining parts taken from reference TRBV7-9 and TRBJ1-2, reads DTGVSQNPRHKITKRGQNVTFRCDPISEHNRLYWYRQTLGQGPEFLTYFQNEAQLEKSRLLSDRFSAERPKGSFSTLEIQRTEQGDSAMYLCASSDGQVANYGYTFGSGTRLTVV.

The CDR3, as DNA: TGTGCCAGCAGCCATGAGGGGGATCCTGGAAACACCATATATTTT. Protein: CASSHEGDPGNTIYF. This chain joins TRBV9 and TRBJ1-3, with D possibly matching TRBD1 (6 bases). The germline CDR1 and CDR2 sequences are SGDLS and YYNGEE. CDR3 size: 15 residues. Trimming took 4 bases from V and 2 from J, leaving 13 bases between them.

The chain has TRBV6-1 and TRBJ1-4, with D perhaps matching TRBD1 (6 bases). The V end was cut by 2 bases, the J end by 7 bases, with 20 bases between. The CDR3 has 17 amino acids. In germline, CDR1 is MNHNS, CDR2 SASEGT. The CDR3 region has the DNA TGTGCCAGCAGTGAAATAAGGGGGGGAGGGGCAGGTGAAAAACTGTTTTTT. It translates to CASSEIRGGGAGEKLFF.